This T cell receptor beta chain originates from a study of T cell repertoires in cytomegalovirus infection (dated by TCRdb to 2018 to 2020). Turning to the overall study: Alongside well-studied HLA-B-restricted epitopes, the peptide stimulations were aimed at recently identified HLA-C-restricted CMV epitopes, whose presentation resists viral immunomodulation. Donor HLA type was relevant to the analysis, because carriage of CMV infection together with the matching HLA type was indicated by public TCR beta signatures.

TCRdb shows the sequencer as Illumina HiSeq 1500. TCRdb trimmed the raw reads at Q25, called clones with MiXCR and kept productive beta chains. Identical CDR3 proteins give one entry, which carries the most common genes and DNA. The sample table contains around 430,000 distinct CDR3 sequences; only one count was recorded for approximately 46% of them. The top ten clonotypes cover around 45% of the sample. The investigation overall reported the following: The ex vivo response was dominated by HLA-C-restricted CMV-specific TCR beta clonotypes, and the single most frequent clonotype in two of eight donors was supplied by these HLA-C-restricted clonotypes. In both this cohort and an independent cohort of 352 donors, the cumulative frequency of public TCR beta family members distinguished carriers of CMV infection plus the relevant HLA type.

Cut back by 7 bases and 5 bases, the V and J ends lie 11 bases apart. The CDR3 holds 12 amino acids from the cysteine to the phenylalanine. Left in the record is the CDR3 DNA by itself, 36 bases read in frame from the first base. According to the study, the label for this sample's treatment or condition signals: in vitro stimulation with specific CMV peptide epitopes to enrich CMV-specific T cells. This clonotype appeared a few times. Its binding antigen is unknown. No per-base quality is available; no much larger clone lies one base away. The receptor was derived from a human donor in good health (CMV status not recorded). Some clones in this sample may be carry-over from other donors' samples. The V and J segments used are TRBV12-3 or TRBV12-4 and TRBJ2-5; a weak D assignment points to TRBD2 (6 bases agree). Sequenced material: cultured PBMCs, taken from culture after CMV antigen stimulation. The CDR3 has the sequence CASTGVKETQYF. The DNA sequence is TGTGCCAGCACGGGAGTTAAGGAGACCCAGTACTTC.